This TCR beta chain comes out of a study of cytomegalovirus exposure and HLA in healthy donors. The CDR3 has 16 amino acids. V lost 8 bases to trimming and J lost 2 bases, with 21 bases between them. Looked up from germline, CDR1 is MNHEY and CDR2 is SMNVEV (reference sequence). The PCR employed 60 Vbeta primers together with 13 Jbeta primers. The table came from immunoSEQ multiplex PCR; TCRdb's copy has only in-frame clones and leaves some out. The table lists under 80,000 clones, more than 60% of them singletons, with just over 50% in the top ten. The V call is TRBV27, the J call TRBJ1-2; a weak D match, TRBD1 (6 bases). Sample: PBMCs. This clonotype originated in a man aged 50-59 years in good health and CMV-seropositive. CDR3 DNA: TGTGCCAGCGGGGGATCGACAGGCCTGGGAAACTATGGCTACACCTTC. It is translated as CASGGSTGLGNYGYTF.